The 32 T cell receptor beta chains in this list originate from one sample, sequenced in a study of control samples from healthy donors and cancer patients. Clones were sequenced by immunoSEQ multiplex PCR, and TCRdb holds only the in-frame ones, with some missing. The repertoire holds approximately 70,000 clones, with over 75% as singletons. The sequenced sample was PBMCs. These receptors were collected from a woman between 45 and 65 years old with colorectal cancer.

This clone was seen only once. Written as DNA, the CDR3 is TGTGCCAGTCGTCCGGGACAGACGAACACTGAAGCTTTCTTT. Translating gives CASRPGQTNTEAFF. The chain is built from TRBV2 and TRBJ1-1; 7 bases are shared with TRBD1. With 9 bases clipped from V and 1 base from J, the junction kept 8 bases outside the gene matches. The CDR3 is made up of 14 amino acids. Germline CDR1 SNHLY, CDR2 FYNNEI.

This chain connects TRBV6-5 to TRBJ2-7; TRBD2 matches 8 bases. Per germline, CDR1 MNHEY and CDR2 SVGAGI. The CDR3 has 15 amino acids. The junction had 12 bases not matched to a gene; V was cut back by 5 bases and J by 6 bases. CDR3 protein: CASSPRGGVSVEQYF. The CDR3 bases are TGTGCCAGCAGTCCCCGGGGGGGAGTTTCGGTCGAGCAGTACTTC.

The chain recombines TRBV7-7 with TRBJ2-1; D call uncertain. Trimming removed 1 base at V and 8 bases at J, with 15 bases between. The germline CDR1 and CDR2 sequences are SSHAT and FNYEAQ (reference sequence). The CDR3 contains 15 residues. The CDR3 loop reads CASSLGYGSEDEQFF. Written as DNA, the CDR3 is TGTGCCAGCAGCTTAGGATATGGCAGCGAGGATGAGCAGTTCTTC.

V gene TRBV18 combines with J gene TRBJ2-5, with D unclear. The CDR3 has 15 residues. Germline V CDR1 and CDR2: KGHSH, LQKENI. V lost 0 bases, J lost 2 bases, and 10 bases lay in between. The CDR3 DNA sequence: TGTGCCAGCTCACCACCGCTGCAGCCGCAAGAGACCCAGTACTTC. It yields the protein CASSPPLQPQETQYF.

The rearrangement joins TRBV19 to TRBJ2-6; D call uncertain. The CDR3 runs 17 residues. Germline lookup yields CDR1 LNHDA and CDR2 SQIVND (reference sequence). V dropped 5 bases and J dropped 0 bases, with 14 bases sitting between them. CDR3 bases: TGTGCCAGTAGTTTGCAGCACGCTAGCTCTGGGGCCAACGTCCTGACTTTC. Protein: CASSLQHASSGANVLTF.

The chain carries TRBV6-5 and TRBJ1-2; no definite D call. Germline CDR1 and CDR2: MNHEY and SVGAGI. CDR3 length equals 14 residues. V lost 5 bases, J lost 5 bases, and 15 bases lay in between. Written as DNA, the CDR3 is TGTGCCAGCAGTAGCGAGGGTGGATGGTATGGCTACACCTTC. This codes for CASSSEGGWYGYTF.

The chain employs TRBV5-1 and TRBJ1-5; D not certain. This CDR3 comprises 14 residues. Trimming removed 4 bases at V and 0 bases at J, with 8 bases between. Germline V gene sequence: CDR1 SGHRS, CDR2 YFSETQ. CDR3 residues: CASSMGDSNQPQHF. The CDR3, as DNA: TGCGCCAGCAGCATGGGAGATAGCAATCAGCCCCAGCATTTT.

The chain recombines TRBV7-3 with TRBJ2-3; D possibly uses TRBD1 or TRBD2 (5 bases each). The CDR3 is made up of 13 amino acids. V was clipped by 4 bases and J by 7 bases, with 12 bases between them. From germline, CDR1 is SGHTA and CDR2 FQGTGA. The CDR3 region has the DNA TGTGCCAGCAGCTCCAGGGACCTCAATACGCAGTATTTT. This codes for CASSSRDLNTQYF.

V usage is TRBV11-1 and J usage is TRBJ1-1; possibly TRBD1 for D (6 bases). The V gene's germline CDR1 is SGHAT and CDR2 FQDESV (reference sequence). The V end lost 3 bases, the J end lost 8 bases, and 16 bases lay between the germline ends. CDR3 length: 14 amino acids. CDR3 sequence: CASSFYNRGQEAFF. The CDR3 DNA reads as TGTGCCAGCAGCTTTTACAATAGAGGACAGGAAGCTTTCTTT.

CDR3 region: CASSTQGYTEAFF. The CDR3 DNA follows: TGTGCCAGCAGCACACAGGGGTACACTGAAGCTTTCTTT. The genes are TRBV9 and TRBJ1-1, with 7 bases lining up with TRBD1. V was clipped by 4 bases and J by 3 bases; unmatched bases: 3. The CDR3 has 13 residues. Germline-derived CDR1 and CDR2 are SGDLS and YYNGEE.

The rearrangement links TRBV5-1 to TRBJ2-1; TRBD2 matches at 7 bases. Germline V CDR1 and CDR2: SGHRS, YFSETQ. The length of the CDR3 is 17 residues. J lost 0 bases, V lost 1 base, and 7 bases had no gene match. The CDR3 region is CASSLPSGGSSYNEQFF. The CDR3 DNA reads TGCGCCAGCAGCTTGCCGTCTGGCGGGAGCTCCTACAATGAGCAGTTCTTC. Supplemented by reference TRBV5-1 and TRBJ2-1, the full variable domain reads KAGVTQTPRYLIKTRGQQVTLSCSPISGHRSVSWYQQTPGQGLQFLFEYFSETQRNKGNFPGRFSGRQFSNSRSEMNVSTLELGDSALYLCASSLPSGGSSYNEQFFGPGTRLTVL.

The chain has TRBV3-1 (or the pseudogene TRBV3-2) and TRBJ1-2, with 9 bases lining up with TRBD1. CDR1 is LGHDT, CDR2 YNNKEL, per germline (reference sequence). J gave up 3 bases and V 4 bases, and 9 bases lay outside the gene matches. The CDR3 is 16 amino acids. The CDR3 loop is CASSPVGGQGYYGYTF. DNA for the CDR3: TGTGCCAGCAGCCCCGTCGGAGGACAGGGGTACTATGGCTACACCTTC.

V gene TRBV5-1 combines with J gene TRBJ2-7, with a possible D match to TRBD2 (6 bases). V lost 4 bases to trimming and J lost 3 bases, with 17 bases between them. Germline values: CDR1 SGHRS, CDR2 YFSETQ. The CDR3 extends over 15 amino acids. The CDR3 loop reads CASSPGFGGYYEQYF. The CDR3, as DNA: TGCGCCAGCAGCCCAGGATTTGGGGGGTACTACGAGCAGTACTTC.

This clone was observed a single time. This sequence joins TRBV5-1 and TRBJ1-2, with D hard to call. The V gene's germline CDR1 is SGHRS and CDR2 YFSETQ. The CDR3 runs 14 residues. Trimming pared 4 bases from V and 1 base from J, leaving 11 bases between. Written as DNA, the CDR3 is TGCGCCAGCAGCCCCGACGGGGATAACTATGGCTACACCTTC. Amino acid sequence: CASSPDGDNYGYTF.

This chain uses TRBV18 with TRBJ1-1, with TRBD1 identical over 7 bases. This CDR3 contains 15 residues. Germline V gene data show CDR1 as KGHSH and CDR2 as LQKENI. Losses at the gene ends were 5 bases for V and 5 bases for J; bases not matched to a gene: 11. The CDR3 coding sequence is TGTGCCAGCTCAACCAAGGGGGCAGGGCGGACTGAAGCTTTCTTT. Its translation is CASSTKGAGRTEAFF. Looking up the rest from reference TRBV18 and TRBJ1-1 gives the full variable domain: NAGVMQNPRHLVRRRGQEARLRCSPMKGHSHVYWYRQLPEEGLKFMVYLQKENIIDESGMPKERFSAEFPKEGPSILRIQQVVRGDSAAYFCASSTKGAGRTEAFFGQGTRLTVV.

The rearrangement links TRBV5-4 to TRBJ2-3; 11 bases are shared with TRBD1. With 4 bases clipped from V and 2 bases from J, the junction kept 9 bases outside the gene matches. CDR3 length equals 17 residues. Germline CDR1 SGHNT, CDR2 YYREEE (reference sequence). The CDR3 DNA is TGTGCCAGCAGCCTCTACAGGACAGGGGGCGCCACAGATACGCAGTATTTT. Translation gives CASSLYRTGGATDTQYF.

This chain connects TRBV18 to TRBJ2-2; D is unclear. V shed 3 bases and J shed 5 bases, with 7 bases lying between them. In germline, CDR1 is KGHSH, CDR2 LQKENI. The CDR3 contains 13 residues. CDR3 DNA: TGTGCCAGCTCACCGGCGAGGACCGGGGAGCTGTTTTTT. As protein: CASSPARTGELFF.

V is TRBV6-1 and J is TRBJ1-5; perhaps TRBD1 as D (6 bases). Trimming took 3 bases from V and 7 from J, leaving 13 bases between them. The CDR3 totals 14 residues. Germline V gives CDR1 MNHNS, CDR2 SASEGT. CDR3 DNA: TGTGCCAGCAGTGATTTGGGGGCCGGACAGCCCCAGCATTTT. Translating gives CASSDLGAGQPQHF.

The gene calls are TRBV10-3 and TRBJ2-5; D assignment may be TRBD1 or TRBD2 (5 bases each). Between the trimmed V and J ends, which lost 6 bases and 2 bases, there was a span of 10 bases. Germline lookup yields CDR1 ENHRY and CDR2 SYGVKD. CDR3 length: 13 amino acids. CDR3 in DNA: TGTGCCATCAGGGGGACGTATCAAGAGACCCAGTACTTC. Amino acid sequence: CAIRGTYQETQYF.

The chain joins TRBV9 to TRBJ2-1; 9 bases agree with TRBD2. Per germline, CDR1 SGDLS and CDR2 YYNGEE. V lost 6 bases and J lost 3; bases outside the gene matches: 10. CDR3 length: 16 amino acids. The CDR3 loop reads CASTPSGLANYNEQFF. The CDR3 DNA is TGTGCCAGCACCCCATCTGGACTAGCGAACTACAATGAGCAGTTCTTC.

The V and J genes are TRBV29-1 and TRBJ2-7; 9 positions match TRBD2. CDR3 length equals 13 residues. V was clipped by 4 bases and J by 1 base; unmatched bases: 2. Looked up from germline, CDR1 is SQVTM and CDR2 is ANQGSEA. The CDR3 nucleotides read TGCAGCGTTGGGACTAGCGAATCCTACGAGCAGTACTTC. Translated, it gives CSVGTSESYEQYF.

The chain combines TRBV28 with TRBJ2-3, with D uncertain. This CDR3 is 12 amino acids long. Trimming pared 9 bases from V and 1 base from J, leaving 8 bases between. Germline V gene sequence: CDR1 MDHEN, CDR2 SYDVKM. The CDR3 DNA follows: TGTGCCAGTAGGGTGGGCACAGATACGCAGTATTTT. It is translated as CASRVGTDTQYF.

The genes are TRBV3-1 (or the pseudogene TRBV3-2) and TRBJ2-5; 7 bases agree with TRBD2. CDR3 size: 15 residues. Looked up from germline, CDR1 is LGHDT and CDR2 is YNNKEL (reference sequence). V dropped 1 base and J dropped 3; count of bases not matched to a gene: 5. The CDR3 loop reads CASSQGGGGEETQYF. The CDR3 region has the DNA TGTGCCAGCAGCCAAGGGGGTGGGGGGGAAGAGACCCAGTACTTC.

The genes are TRBV4-1 and TRBJ1-1; D remains unclear. The length of the CDR3 is 14 residues. Trimming pared 0 bases from V and 0 bases from J, leaving 5 bases between. Germline CDR1 MGHRA, CDR2 YSYEKL. The DNA for the CDR3 is TGCGCCAGCAGCCAAGAGTCGGTGAACACTGAAGCTTTCTTT. Its translation: CASSQESVNTEAFF.

J is TRBJ2-7 and V is TRBV6-6; D gene uncertain. V was cut by 1 base and J by 4 bases, with 17 bases left in between. The CDR3 extends over 16 amino acids. Looked up from germline, CDR1 is MNHNY and CDR2 is SVGAGI (reference sequence). The CDR3 DNA reads TGTGCCAGCAGTTACTTGGGCCAGCCGTCGGGTTACGAGCAGTACTTC. Translation gives CASSYLGQPSGYEQYF.

The chain carries TRBV6-5 and TRBJ1-5, with D unresolved. CDR1 MNHEY and CDR2 SVGAGI come from the germline V gene. Trimming removed 6 bases at V and 0 bases at J, with 12 bases between. The CDR3 has 15 amino acids. The CDR3 spells CASRRRSLSNQPQHF. Here the CDR3 DNA reads TGTGCCAGCAGAAGACGGAGCCTTAGCAATCAGCCCCAGCATTTT.

This clone was counted once. J is TRBJ1-1 and V is TRBV5-1, with D possibly matching TRBD1 (6 bases). This CDR3 has 14 residues. V was cut by 2 bases and J by 10 bases, with 18 bases left in between. The germline V gene encodes CDR1 SGHRS and CDR2 YFSETQ. CDR3 coding DNA: TGCGCCAGCAGCTTCGACCCAGGGGAGGGGACAGCTTTCTTT. Its translation: CASSFDPGEGTAFF. The full variable domain, with the rest looked up from reference TRBV5-1 and TRBJ1-1, is KAGVTQTPRYLIKTRGQQVTLSCSPISGHRSVSWYQQTPGQGLQFLFEYFSETQRNKGNFPGRFSGRQFSNSRSEMNVSTLELGDSALYLCASSFDPGEGTAFFGQGTRLTVV.

This chain uses TRBV6-5 with TRBJ1-6, with D unclear. This CDR3 is 13 amino acids long. Trimming took 5 bases from V and 8 from J, leaving 10 bases between them. Germline values: CDR1 MNHEY, CDR2 SVGAGI. The CDR3 spells CASSLQRDSPLHF. CDR3 in DNA: TGTGCCAGCAGTCTCCAACGGGATTCACCCCTCCACTTT.

The CDR3 DNA sequence: TGTGCCAGCAGCCGACGATTGGGGAGGACCGGGGAGCTGTTTTTT. Translated: CASSRRLGRTGELFF. This chain uses TRBV6-5 with TRBJ2-2; TRBD2 might be the D (6 bases). Looked up from germline, CDR1 is MNHEY and CDR2 is SVGAGI. The CDR3 spans 15 residues. Trimming left V 6 bases short and J 5 bases short, with 16 bases between.

The J gene is TRBJ2-5, the V gene TRBV3-1 (or the pseudogene TRBV3-2); D gene ambiguous. Germline CDR1 and CDR2: LGHDT and YNNKEL (reference sequence). CDR3 length: 14 residues. The germline V and J ends were trimmed by 1 base and 8 bases, with 14 bases remaining between them. The CDR3 DNA follows: TGTGCCAGCAGCCAAGGTACGACCCATGGTACCCAGTACTTC. Amino acids: CASSQGTTHGTQYF.

V gene TRBV9 combines with J gene TRBJ2-7; a possible D gene is TRBD1 (6 bases). The CDR3 contains 16 residues. The V and J ends lost 0 bases and 0 bases respectively, with 13 bases between them. Per germline, CDR1 SGDLS and CDR2 YYNGEE. The CDR3, as DNA: TGTGCCAGCAGCGTAGCCGGACAGACGAGCTCCTACGAGCAGTACTTC. Translating it yields CASSVAGQTSSYEQYF.

This clone has only one observation. The V gene is TRBV2, the J gene TRBJ2-5, with D hard to call. The CDR3 runs to 12 residues. Trimming cost V 8 bases and J 5 bases, with 12 bases left between them. Germline assignment: CDR1 SNHLY and CDR2 FYNNEI. The CDR3 DNA reads TGTGCCAGCGGAGCTCGGCGGGAGACCCAGTACTTC. Residues: CASGARRETQYF.